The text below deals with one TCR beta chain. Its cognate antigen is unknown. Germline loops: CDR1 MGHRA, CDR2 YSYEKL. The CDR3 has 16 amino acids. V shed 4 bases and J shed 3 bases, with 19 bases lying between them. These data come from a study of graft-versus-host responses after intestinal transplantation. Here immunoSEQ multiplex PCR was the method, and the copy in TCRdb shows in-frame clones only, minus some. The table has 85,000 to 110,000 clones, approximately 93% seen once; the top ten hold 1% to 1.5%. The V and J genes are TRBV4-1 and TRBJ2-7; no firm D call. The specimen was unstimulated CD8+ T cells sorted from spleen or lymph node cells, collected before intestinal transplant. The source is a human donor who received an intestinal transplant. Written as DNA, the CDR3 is TGCGCCAGCAGCCGTACGGACCGTCCAGAGGTCTACGAGCAGTACTTC. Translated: CASSRTDRPEVYEQYF.